This T cell receptor beta chain was found in a study of Ad26.COV2.S vaccination and SARS-CoV-2 variants. Study-wide background: Intramuscularly, Ad26.COV2.S was given either once or twice, 56 days apart. General study points: People who got the vaccine or the placebo had similar non-spike TCR breadth. From the TCR breadth and depth analyses, total T cell responses may have been underestimated.

Here immunoSEQ multiplex PCR was the method, and the copy in TCRdb shows in-frame clones only, minus some. The sample lists 300,000 to 350,000 clones; 86% were seen once. CDR1 is SGHAT and CDR2 is FQNNGV in the germline V gene. The V gene lost 5 bases and the J gene lost 0 bases, with 11 bases spanning the gap. The CDR3 has 14 residues. Of note for this clone: Its antigen is not known.

Treatment of the sample: around 19 received Ad26.COV2.S at low or high dose, single or two shots; 5 received placebo; per-sample allocation not given. After the first vaccine or placebo injection, samples were drawn on day 63. The sequencing here drew on peripheral blood, taken in a trial of Ad26.COV2.S vaccine versus placebo. V is TRBV11-2 and J is TRBJ2-7; D remains unclear. The sequence was obtained from a person between 18 and 65 years old who received the Ad26.COV2.S COVID-19 vaccine or a placebo. Written as DNA, the CDR3 is TGTGCCAGCAGCCGCGGCCTAAGCTCCTACGAGCAGTACTTC. Translating gives CASSRGLSSYEQYF.